A selection of T cell receptor beta chains follows, all from one sample in a study of CD8+CD57+ T cells in acquired aplastic anemia. A single record per CDR3 protein comes from TCRdb applying MiXCR to the reads. The profile shows 150,000 to 180,000 distinct CDR3 sequences, about 48% of them singletons. The sequenced material came from sorted CD4+, CD8+, or CD8+CD57+ T cells (not recorded which) from PBMCs. The receptors were sampled from a human donor with aplastic anemia. Both conserved end residues are part of each CDR3. Fields, in order: clone size, V gene, CDR3 length, J gene, D gene, CDR3 DNA, CDR3 protein. The D gene is left open where the match is weak. Some rows mark clone size as missing; the rest say once, few, many or name a class of expanded clone.

many	TRBV4-1	15	TRBJ1-5	TRBD1	TGCGCCAGCAGCCATGTAGGACAGGAGAATCAGCCCCAGCATTTT	CASSHVGQENQPQHF
-	TRBV20-1	15	TRBJ2-1	TRBD2	TGCAGTGCTGGGGAGAGCGGGATCTCCTACAATGAGCAGTTCTTC	CSAGESGISYNEQFF
many	TRBV2	15	TRBJ2-1	TRBD1	TGTGCCAGCAGCATCGGACAGGGGGGAGGCAATGAGCAGTTCTTC	CASSIGQGGGNEQFF
-	TRBV29-1	14	TRBJ2-7	-	TGCAGCCCAGGACAGTACTATATCCTCTACGAGCAGTACTTC	CSPGQYYILYEQYF
-	TRBV7-9	14	TRBJ2-7	-	TGTGCCAGCCGGAGGGTGGGGGACAGTGCGGTATGGTACTTC	CASRRVGDSAVWYF
many	TRBV4-3	15	TRBJ2-3	TRBD2	TGCGCCAGCAGACCGCGAGCGGGGGGCACAGATACGCAGTATTTT	CASRPRAGGTDTQYF
few	TRBV11-2	16	TRBJ2-2	TRBD2	TGTGCCAGCAGCTTGACTAGCGGGGGGGCGACCGGGGAGCTGTTTTTT	CASSLTSGGATGELFF
once	TRBV10-3	15	TRBJ1-2	-	TGTGCCATCAGTGAGTCGGGGGGAGTTAACTATGGCTACACCTTC	CAISESGGVNYGYTF
many	TRBV20-1	14	TRBJ2-1	-	TGCAGTGCCGCGGGGACTTCCGACTACAATGAGCAGTTCTTC	CSAAGTSDYNEQFF
many	TRBV7-9	13	TRBJ1-4	-	TGTGCCAGCAGCTTAGCGACTAATGAAAAACTGTTTTTT	CASSLATNEKLFF
-	TRBV5-8	13	TRBJ2-1	-	TGTGCCAGCAGCTTGGTACCCTTCCAAGAGCAGTTCTTC	CASSLVPFQEQFF
-	TRBV20-1	18	TRBJ1-3	TRBD1	TGCAGTGCTAGAGATCTTTTACGGACAGGGGAAGGTGGAAACACCATATATTTT	CSARDLLRTGEGGNTIYF
-	TRBV19	15	TRBJ2-1	-	TGTGCCAGTAGTAGACTAGGACTGGGCTACAATGAGCAGTTCTTC	CASSRLGLGYNEQFF
many	TRBV7-9	14	TRBJ2-5	-	TGTGCCAGCAGCTTAGAACAGTTGTGGAAGACCCAGTACTTC	CASSLEQLWKTQYF
-	TRBV24-1	14	TRBJ2-7	-	TGTGCCACCAGTGATTCGGACAGTCACTACGAGCAGTACTTC	CATSDSDSHYEQYF
many	TRBV9	13	TRBJ2-1	-	TGTGCCAGCAGCGTAGCTGGGATCAATGAGCAGTTCTTC	CASSVAGINEQFF
-	TRBV20-1	15	TRBJ2-7	TRBD2	TGCAGTGCAAGGGACCCCGGGACTAGCACCTACGAGCAGTACTTC	CSARDPGTSTYEQYF
-	TRBV7-2	13	TRBJ2-7	-	TGTGCCAGCAACCGGGGCCAGAACTACGAGCAGTACTTC	CASNRGQNYEQYF
-	TRBV9	12	TRBJ2-7	-	TGTGCCAGCAGCGTAGCTTCCTACGAGCAGTACTTC	CASSVASYEQYF
-	TRBV6-2/TRBV6-3	19	TRBJ2-7	-	TGTGCCAGCAGTTATGACCATCGGGGATCAGGAAGGATTGCCTACGAGCAGTACTTC	CASSYDHRGSGRIAYEQYF
-	TRBV7-8	16	TRBJ2-6	TRBD1	TGTGCCAGCGCCGGGACAGGCACCTCTGGGGCCAACGTCCTGACTTTC	CASAGTGTSGANVLTF
many	TRBV7-9	14	TRBJ2-7	-	TGTGCCAGCAGCGTCAGAGACACAACCTACGAGCAGTACTTC	CASSVRDTTYEQYF
few	TRBV24-1	14	TRBJ2-5	-	TGTGCCAGCCACTCCGGAGTAGGGGGTCAGCCCCAGTACTTC	CASHSGVGGQPQYF
-	TRBV19	13	TRBJ2-1	-	TGTGCCAGTAGTACAAGGGACCGCAATGAGCAGTTCTTC	CASSTRDRNEQFF
few	TRBV10-3	13	TRBJ1-1	-	TGTGCCAGCCAGGGAATAAGGGAGACTGAAGCTTTCTTT	CASQGIRETEAFF
-	TRBV11-1	17	TRBJ2-5	TRBD1	TGTGCCAGCAGCCCTCGAACGGGGACAGGGTACCAAGAGACCCAGTACTTC	CASSPRTGTGYQETQYF
few	TRBV15	12	TRBJ1-1	-	TGTGCCACCAGCAGAGAGGACAGAGAAGCTTTCTTT	CATSREDREAFF
-	TRBV2	16	TRBJ2-3	-	TGTGCCAGCAGTGAAGGGGCGGGAACGAGCACAGATACGCAGTATTTT	CASSEGAGTSTDTQYF
-	TRBV10-3	14	TRBJ2-1	TRBD2	TGTGCCATCTCCTCCAGCGGGAGTTCCAATGAGCAGTTCTTC	CAISSSGSSNEQFF
-	TRBV6-1	15	TRBJ2-6	-	TGTGCCAGCAGGCGAGGACAGTCTGGGGCCAACGTCCTGACTTTC	CASRRGQSGANVLTF
-	TRBV15	14	TRBJ1-1	TRBD1	TGTGCCACCAGCACTGTGACAGGGAGAACTGAAGCTTTCTTT	CATSTVTGRTEAFF
many	TRBV6-1	14	TRBJ2-3	-	TGTGCCAGCAGTGAAGGTCTGGGCACAGATACGCAGTATTTT	CASSEGLGTDTQYF
-	TRBV5-5	13	TRBJ2-1	-	TGTGCCAGCAGCTTCTGGTCCTACAATGAGCAGTTCTTC	CASSFWSYNEQFF
many	TRBV11-2	13	TRBJ2-1	TRBD2	TGTGCCAGCACCTACGCCGGACTAGCGGCGCAGTTCTTC	CASTYAGLAAQFF
many	TRBV20-1	13	TRBJ2-2	TRBD2	TGCAGTGCTAAGGGAGGGGACACCGGGGAGCTGTTTTTT	CSAKGGDTGELFF
many	TRBV6-1	12	TRBJ2-1	-	TGTGCCAGTAAGGGGGGGACCAATGAGCAGTTCTTC	CASKGGTNEQFF
many	TRBV9	14	TRBJ1-2	-	TGTGCCAGCAGCGTAGTGGGCAGAAACTATGGCTACACCTTC	CASSVVGRNYGYTF
many	TRBV27	11	TRBJ2-3	-	TGTGCCAGCAGGTCCGGAGATACGCAGTATTTT	CASRSGDTQYF
few	TRBV20-1	13	TRBJ1-5	-	TGCAGTGCTAGGGCAGGGAACGGTCAGCCCCAGCATTTT	CSARAGNGQPQHF
few	TRBV29-1	13	TRBJ1-4	TRBD1	TGCAGCGCTAGACAGGGATTCGGCGAAAAACTGTTTTTT	CSARQGFGEKLFF
many	TRBV19	14	TRBJ2-7	-	TGTGCCAGTAGCCCTACCGGGATCTACTACGAGCAGTACTTC	CASSPTGIYYEQYF
few	TRBV7-6	14	TRBJ2-5	TRBD1	TGTGCCAGCAGAAAAGACAGGGGAGAGGAGACCCAGTACTTC	CASRKDRGEETQYF
-	TRBV27	14	TRBJ1-1	-	TGTGCCAGCAGTTTAAAAGGAATGAACACTGAAGCTTTCTTT	CASSLKGMNTEAFF
-	TRBV6-4	12	TRBJ2-7	-	TGTGCCAGCACTGAACGCTCCTACGAGCAGTACTTC	CASTERSYEQYF
many	TRBV19	14	TRBJ2-3	-	TGTGCCAGTAGTGGGGACTGGGGGACAGATACGCAGTATTTT	CASSGDWGTDTQYF
-	TRBV7-9	15	TRBJ2-5	TRBD2	TGTGCCAGCAGCTTAGAGACTAGCTGGGACTGGGCCCAGTACTTC	CASSLETSWDWAQYF
few	TRBV27	15	TRBJ2-1	TRBD1	TGTGCCAGCTCTTTGGGCAGGGGGCGTTACAATGAGCAGTTCTTC	CASSLGRGRYNEQFF